The entry below describes one TCR beta chain. Its matching antigen is unknown. Only Caucasian adults living in Nashville, Tennessee made up the donor group. This entry is derived from a study of shared clonotypes between healthy human individuals. Study-level points and caveats: Approximately 4.5% was the fraction of naive CD4 clonotypes found shared across a few donors.

Deletions cut 5 bases from V and 0 bases from J, with 10 bases between. The CDR3 sequence is 14 residues long. Germline CDR1 reads SGHAT; CDR2 reads FQNNGV. The test was conducted at deep level. Around 32,000 T cell genomes, or about 190 ng DNA, went into the sorted-subset replicate PCRs. Produced via immunoSEQ multiplex PCR; TCRdb's table is partial and in-frame only. Among about 2.3 million clones listed, 85% to 95% were seen once. Sequences were obtained from naive CD4+ T cells from PBMCs. The sample's subset: CD45RA+ positively selected. The sequence derives from a man aged 18 to 35 in good health. Some clones in this sample may be carry-over from other donors' samples. V gene TRBV11-2 combines with J gene TRBJ2-5; D may be TRBD2 (5 bases). CDR3 region: CASSALAYQETQYF. The CDR3 DNA reads TGTGCCAGCAGCGCCCTAGCATACCAAGAGACCCAGTACTTC.